The 23 T cell receptor beta chains below were found in one sample sequenced in a study of blood T cell repertoires in COVID-19. Sequencing was performed with immunoSEQ multiplex PCR; in TCRdb, only in-frame clones are kept and a portion is missing. The sample carries around 340,000 clones, 75% to 90% recorded once. Input material: peripheral blood. These receptors originate from a woman aged 55-75 years with COVID-19, enrolled during active disease.

The table lists this clone with a few counts. The gene calls are TRBV2 and TRBJ1-1; D might be TRBD1 (5 bases). V gave up 6 bases and J gave up 5 bases, with 16 bases separating them. Germline V lookup: CDR1 SNHLY, CDR2 FYNNEI. This CDR3 has 14 amino acids. CDR3 sequence reads: CASRTFTGGTEAFF. In nucleotides, the CDR3 is TGTGCCAGCAGAACTTTCACAGGTGGAACTGAAGCTTTCTTT.

This chain uses TRBV7-8 with TRBJ1-5, with D perhaps TRBD1 (5 bases). V lost 5 bases and J lost 5, with 19 bases in between. Germline CDR1 SGHVS, CDR2 FQNEAQ. This CDR3 has 16 amino acids. Written as DNA, the CDR3 is TGTGCCAGCAGCCCTAGCGGGCACAGGACCCATCAGCCCCAGCATTTT. Amino acid sequence: CASSPSGHRTHQPQHF.

The chain employs TRBV6-2 or TRBV6-3 and TRBJ2-7, with D possibly being TRBD1 (5 bases). The germline CDR1 and CDR2 sequences are MNHEY and SVGEGT. The ends were cut back, 3 bases at V and 5 bases at J, with 11 bases in the middle. The CDR3 contains 13 residues. The CDR3 spells CASSYGRADEQYF. DNA of the CDR3: TGTGCCAGCAGTTATGGCAGGGCGGACGAGCAGTACTTC.

The chain recombines TRBV7-3 with TRBJ2-3; TRBD2 matches at 7 bases. CDR1 is SGHTA, CDR2 FQGTGA, per germline. The CDR3 is 14 residues long. J gave up 5 bases and V 5 bases, and 7 bases lay outside the gene matches. The CDR3 DNA reads as TGTGCCAGCAGCCCCGGGACTATTGTAGATACGCAGTATTTT. As protein: CASSPGTIVDTQYF.

This clone was observed a single time. The chain combines TRBV27 with TRBJ1-1, with D hard to call. The CDR3 extends over 13 amino acids. V was cut by 2 bases and J by 4 bases, with 8 bases left in between. The germline V gene encodes CDR1 MNHEY and CDR2 SMNVEV (reference sequence). CDR3 in amino acids: CASSLQTGTEAFF. CDR3 sequence (DNA): TGTGCCAGCAGTTTACAGACTGGCACTGAAGCTTTCTTT.

The chain links TRBV7-2 to TRBJ2-7, with a possible D match to TRBD1 (6 bases). Trimming stripped 1 base from V and 3 bases from J, with 22 bases between. Looked up from germline, CDR1 is SGHTA and CDR2 is FQGNSA. The CDR3 consists of 18 residues. The CDR3 sequence is CASSLVFFRQEHLYEQYF. As DNA, the CDR3 is TGTGCCAGCAGCTTAGTCTTTTTCCGACAGGAACACCTCTACGAGCAGTACTTC.

This clone was detected once. This sequence joins TRBV6-5 and TRBJ2-7; 7 bases are shared with TRBD1. V was clipped by 3 bases and J by 3 bases; unmatched bases: 5. Germline lookup yields CDR1 MNHEY and CDR2 SVGAGI. This CDR3 has 14 amino acids. The CDR3 loop is CASSYRGQLYEQYF. DNA of the CDR3: TGTGCCAGCAGTTATAGGGGACAGCTCTACGAGCAGTACTTC.

The gene calls are TRBV27 and TRBJ1-2; possibly TRBD1 for D (5 bases). V was pared by 4 bases and J by 8 bases, with 17 bases between. The CDR3 has 14 residues. Germline V gene data show CDR1 as MNHEY and CDR2 as SMNVEV (reference sequence). CDR3 sequence (DNA): TGTGCCAGCAGTTCCCTCGCGGGGGAGGGCGGCTACACCTTC. Translation: CASSSLAGEGGYTF.

The chain has TRBV7-8 and TRBJ1-3; tentatively, D is TRBD1 (5 bases). The CDR3 consists of 18 residues. V was trimmed by 3 bases and J by 4 bases, leaving 22 bases between them. Germline V CDR1 and CDR2: SGHVS, FQNEAQ. This CDR3 reads CASSFLVSTGVTGNTIYF. Here the CDR3 DNA reads TGTGCCAGCAGCTTTCTAGTCTCGACGGGGGTGACCGGAAACACCATATATTTT.

The V call is TRBV7-7, the J call TRBJ2-1; D unresolved. The V end lost 4 bases, the J end lost 7 bases, and 17 bases lay between the germline ends. Germline V lookup: CDR1 SSHAT, CDR2 FNYEAQ (reference sequence). CDR3 length equals 15 residues. This CDR3 reads CASSYSRGFKNEQFF. The CDR3, as DNA: TGTGCCAGCAGCTACTCACGAGGATTTAAGAATGAGCAGTTCTTC.

The V and J genes are TRBV15 and TRBJ1-5, with D maybe TRBD1 (5 bases). Germline V CDR1 and CDR2: LNHNV, YYDKDF (reference sequence). CDR3 length: 15 residues. The ends were cut back, 1 base at V and 0 bases at J, with 7 bases in the middle. The CDR3 sequence is CATSRGRDSNQPQHF. The CDR3, as DNA: TGTGCCACCAGCAGAGGCAGGGATAGCAATCAGCCCCAGCATTTT.

The rearrangement links TRBV7-3 to TRBJ2-1, with D perhaps TRBD2 (6 bases). The germline V gene encodes CDR1 SGHTA and CDR2 FQGTGA. Trimming removed 3 bases at V and 5 bases at J, with 8 bases between. The CDR3 extends over 13 amino acids. The CDR3, as DNA: TGTGCCAGCAGCTTTGGGGGGAACAATGAGCAGTTCTTC. Its protein is CASSFGGNNEQFF.

The CDR3 region has the DNA TGTGCCAGCAGCGTAGGATCAGGGGATAGCACTGAAGCTTTCTTT. Protein product: CASSVGSGDSTEAFF. The J gene is TRBJ1-1, the V gene TRBV9; D is perhaps TRBD1 (6 bases). Germline V gene data show CDR1 as SGDLS and CDR2 as YYNGEE. This CDR3 is 15 amino acids long. V lost 0 bases and J lost 4, with 13 bases in between.

The rearrangement links TRBV19 to TRBJ1-5, with 12 bases identical to TRBD1. The J segment lost 6 bases and the V segment lost 8 bases, leaving 2 bases of the junction unmatched. Germline CDR1 is LNHDA and CDR2 is SQIVND (reference sequence). The CDR3 consists of 13 residues. The CDR3 nucleotides read TGTGCCAGTCGGGACAGGGGGCTTCAGCCCCAGCATTTT. Translation: CASRDRGLQPQHF.

The chain is built from TRBV6-2 or TRBV6-3 and TRBJ2-3, with TRBD2 matching 11 bases. J lost 1 base, V lost 2 bases, and 8 bases had no gene match. The CDR3 is made up of 18 amino acids. Germline values: CDR1 MNHEY, CDR2 SVGEGT. CDR3 sequence: CASSYRVAGGPGTDTQYF. The CDR3 region has the DNA TGTGCCAGCAGTTACCGGGTAGCGGGGGGGCCAGGCACAGATACGCAGTATTTT.

The chain is built from TRBV6-6 and TRBJ1-4; TRBD1 agrees at 10 bases. V shed 6 bases, J shed 0 bases, and the junction held 4 bases outside the gene matches. The germline V gene encodes CDR1 MNHNY and CDR2 SVGAGI (reference sequence). The CDR3 runs to 16 residues. In DNA, the CDR3 is TGTGCCAGCAGAGCGACAGGGGGCGCAACTAATGAAAAACTGTTTTTT. Protein product: CASRATGGATNEKLFF.

This rearrangement joins TRBV11-2 to TRBJ2-1, with D possibly matching TRBD2 (5 bases). Per germline, CDR1 SGHAT and CDR2 FQNNGV. This CDR3 contains 15 residues. Trimming cost V 8 bases and J 2 bases, with 16 bases left between them. CDR3 residues: CASASGILTYNEQFF. CDR3 in DNA: TGTGCCAGCGCATCCGGGATTTTAACCTACAATGAGCAGTTCTTC.

This chain links TRBV4-1 with TRBJ2-1; D not resolved. CDR1 is MGHRA, CDR2 YSYEKL, per germline. The CDR3 sequence is 15 residues long. Trimming took off 4 bases at V and 7 bases at J, with 17 bases between the two ends. CDR3 sequence: CASSPRLEPGNEQFF. DNA for the CDR3: TGCGCCAGCAGCCCAAGACTTGAACCTGGGAATGAGCAGTTCTTC.

The V call is TRBV2, the J call TRBJ2-1; 9 bases line up with TRBD2. Germline CDR1 SNHLY, CDR2 FYNNEI. This CDR3 has 14 amino acids. Trimming cost V 2 bases and J 5 bases; bases outside gene matches: 1. The CDR3, as DNA: TGTGCCAGCAGTGAACTAGCGGGGAACAATGAGCAGTTCTTC. It is translated as CASSELAGNNEQFF.

The rearrangement uses TRBV4-2 and TRBJ2-3, with 16 bases identical to TRBD2. The CDR3 has 19 residues. Looked up from germline, CDR1 is LGHNA and CDR2 is YNFKEQ. J lost 3 bases, V lost 1 base, and 7 bases had no gene match. This CDR3 is CASSQAPGTSGGATDTQYF. The DNA of the CDR3 is TGTGCCAGCAGCCAAGCCCCAGGGACTAGCGGGGGGGCGACAGATACGCAGTATTTT.

The gene calls are TRBV4-1 and TRBJ1-6; no definite D call. The CDR3 covers 18 residues. Germline V gene sequence: CDR1 MGHRA, CDR2 YSYEKL. The V gene lost 2 bases and the J gene lost 1 base, with 15 bases spanning the gap. The CDR3 DNA sequence: TGCGCCAGCAGCCAAATCGAAATCGGGGTGTCCTATAATTCACCCCTCCACTTT. It yields the protein CASSQIEIGVSYNSPLHF.

This clone was counted a single time. The V call is TRBV9, the J call TRBJ2-1; D is uncertain. The CDR3 is made up of 15 amino acids. With 0 bases removed from V and 4 bases from J, the gap between germline ends came to 11 bases. CDR1 SGDLS and CDR2 YYNGEE come from the germline V gene. The CDR3 DNA sequence: TGTGCCAGCAGCGTAGCTACTTACGTTTACAATGAGCAGTTCTTC. Translated, it gives CASSVATYVYNEQFF. Drawing the rest from reference TRBV9 and TRBJ2-1, the complete variable domain is DSGVTQTPKHLITATGQRVTLRCSPRSGDLSVYWYQQSLDQGLQFLIQYYNGEERAKGNILERFSAQQFPDLHSELNLSSLELGDSALYFCASSVATYVYNEQFFGPGTRLTVL.

This clone has a handful of counts. The chain combines TRBV10-3 with TRBJ1-1; tentatively, D is TRBD1 (6 bases). This CDR3 is built from 14 residues. CDR1 is ENHRY, CDR2 SYGVKD, per germline. Trimming pared 2 bases from V and 4 bases from J, leaving 11 bases between. The CDR3 spells CAISEATGGTEAFF. The CDR3, as DNA: TGTGCCATCAGTGAGGCGACAGGAGGCACTGAAGCTTTCTTT.